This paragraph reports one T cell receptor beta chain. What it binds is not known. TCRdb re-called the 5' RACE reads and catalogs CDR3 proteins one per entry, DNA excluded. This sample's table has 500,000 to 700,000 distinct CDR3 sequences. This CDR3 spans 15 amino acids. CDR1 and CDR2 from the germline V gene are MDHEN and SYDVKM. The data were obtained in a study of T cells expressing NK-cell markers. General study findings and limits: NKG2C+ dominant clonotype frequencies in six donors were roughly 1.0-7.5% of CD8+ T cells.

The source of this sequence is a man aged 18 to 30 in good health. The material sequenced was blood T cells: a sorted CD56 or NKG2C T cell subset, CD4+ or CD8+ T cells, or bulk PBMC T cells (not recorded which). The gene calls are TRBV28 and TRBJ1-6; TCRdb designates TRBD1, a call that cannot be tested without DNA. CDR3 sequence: CASSSLGTGPRSLHF. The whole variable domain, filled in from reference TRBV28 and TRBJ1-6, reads DVKVTQSSRYLVKRTGEKVFLECVQDMDHENMFWYRQDPGLGLRLIYFSYDVKMKEKGDIPEGYSVSREKKERFSLILESASTNQTSMYLCASSSLGTGPRSLHFGNGTRLTVT.